A single sample gave rise to the 6 T cell receptor beta chains below, sequenced in a study of blood T cell repertoires in COVID-19. The assay was immunoSEQ multiplex PCR, and TCRdb's table has in-frame clones only and misses some. The repertoire has 150,000 to 200,000 clones, roughly 88% of them found once; the top ten carry roughly 3%. Specimen: peripheral blood. These receptors were taken from a man aged 55-75 years with acute or convalescent COVID-19.

Comments on this clone: Its ends do not fully match the called genes, so a read error is possible. Here the CDR3 DNA reads TGTGCTAGCAGCTCTGCTCGGGGCGGGAGGTTGAGTGAGCAGTTCTTC. Translating it yields CASSSARGGRLSEQFF. The chain is built from TRBV7-7 and TRBJ2-1; 8 bases are shared with TRBD2. This CDR3 has 16 residues. Per the germline V gene, CDR1 is SSHAT and CDR2 is FNYEAQ (reference sequence).

This chain links TRBV7-2 with TRBJ2-7; 7 nucleotides agree with TRBD2. The CDR3 runs 17 residues. CDR1 SGHTA and CDR2 FQGNSA come from the germline V gene. With 3 bases clipped from V and 0 bases from J, the junction kept 11 bases outside the gene matches. In nucleotides, the CDR3 is TGTGCCAGCAGCTTTCATAGCGGGTATACTAGCTCCTACGAGCAGTACTTC. As protein: CASSFHSGYTSSYEQYF.

This clone was seen once. The chain recombines TRBV5-1 with TRBJ2-2; D is undetermined. Per germline, CDR1 SGHRS and CDR2 YFSETQ. The CDR3 loop spans 14 amino acids. Between the trimmed V and J ends, which lost 1 base and 1 base, there was a span of 5 bases. The CDR3 is CASSLLGNTGELFF. DNA for the CDR3: TGCGCCAGCAGCTTGCTAGGGAACACCGGGGAGCTGTTTTTT.

The rearrangement uses TRBV6-5 and TRBJ2-3; 10 nucleotides align to TRBD1. The CDR3 runs to 15 residues. The germline CDR1 and CDR2 sequences are MNHEY and SVGAGI. Trimming at V came to 9 bases and at J to 0 bases, leaving 6 bases not matched to a gene. The CDR3 DNA reads as TGTGCCAGTCGACAGGGGGCGCTGAGCACAGATACGCAGTATTTT. As protein: CASRQGALSTDTQYF.

The gene calls are TRBV19 and TRBJ2-2, with TRBD2 as a possible D gene (5 bases). Trimming took 5 bases from V and 1 from J, leaving 14 bases between them. The CDR3 sequence is 16 residues long. Germline loops: CDR1 LNHDA, CDR2 SQIVND (reference sequence). CDR3 sequence reads: CASSASLGWNTGELFF. DNA of the CDR3: TGTGCCAGTAGTGCTAGCCTGGGATGGAACACCGGGGAGCTGTTTTTT.

This rearrangement joins TRBV7-9 to TRBJ1-3, with 8 bases aligning to TRBD1. Losses at the gene ends were 3 bases for V and 4 bases for J; bases not matched to a gene: 11. The CDR3 is 17 amino acids. Germline V gives CDR1 SEHNR, CDR2 FQNEAQ (reference sequence). The CDR3 DNA is TGTGCCAGCAGCTTCTCCTCGGGCAGGGGGCTCGGAAACACCATATATTTT. Translated, it gives CASSFSSGRGLGNTIYF.